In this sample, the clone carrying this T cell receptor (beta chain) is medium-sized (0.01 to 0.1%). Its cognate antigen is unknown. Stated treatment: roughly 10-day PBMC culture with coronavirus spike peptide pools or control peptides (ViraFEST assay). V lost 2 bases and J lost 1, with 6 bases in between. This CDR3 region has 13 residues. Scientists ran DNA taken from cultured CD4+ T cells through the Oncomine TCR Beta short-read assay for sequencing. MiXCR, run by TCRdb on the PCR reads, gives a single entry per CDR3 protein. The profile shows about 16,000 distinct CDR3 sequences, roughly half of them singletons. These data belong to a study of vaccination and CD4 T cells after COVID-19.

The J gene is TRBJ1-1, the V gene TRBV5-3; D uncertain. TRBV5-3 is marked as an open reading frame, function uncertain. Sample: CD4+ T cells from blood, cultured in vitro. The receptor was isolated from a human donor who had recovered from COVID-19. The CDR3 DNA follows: TGTGCCAGAAGCTTCATCGAGAACACTGAAGCTTTCTTT. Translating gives CARSFIENTEAFF.